A single sample gave rise to the 18 T cell receptor beta chains below, sequenced in a study of blood T cell repertoires in COVID-19. Clones were sequenced by immunoSEQ multiplex PCR, and TCRdb holds only the in-frame ones, with some missing. This table holds about 240,000 clones, around 89% found once. The sample was PBMCs or T cells enriched from blood (not recorded which). All receptors derive from a woman in her 30s who had recovered from COVID-19.

The chain couples TRBV7-6 to TRBJ2-1; 12 bases line up with TRBD2. With V trimmed by 4 bases and J by 9 bases, 10 bases remained unmatched. This CDR3 has 16 residues. The germline gives CDR1 SGHVS, CDR2 FNYEAQ. CDR3 sequence: CASSSSSGRALVEQFF. The CDR3 DNA sequence: TGTGCCAGCAGCTCCTCTAGCGGGAGGGCCCTGGTTGAGCAGTTCTTC.

This rearrangement joins TRBV28 to TRBJ1-2; 7 bases line up with TRBD1. The CDR3 is 14 residues long. Looked up from germline, CDR1 is MDHEN and CDR2 is SYDVKM. Losses at the gene ends were 2 bases for V and 4 bases for J; bases not matched to a gene: 4. CDR3 nucleotide sequence: TGTGCCAGCAGTTTAGGACAGGCGAGCTATGGCTACACCTTC. This codes for CASSLGQASYGYTF.

The rearrangement links TRBV5-1 to TRBJ2-1, with D possibly being TRBD1 (6 bases). This CDR3 comprises 15 residues. With 4 bases removed from V and 3 bases from J, the gap between germline ends came to 14 bases. The germline CDR1 and CDR2 sequences are SGHRS and YFSETQ. CDR3 sequence reads: CASSPRDTFYNEQFF. The CDR3 nucleotides read TGCGCCAGCAGCCCAAGGGACACTTTCTACAATGAGCAGTTCTTC.

This clone was detected ten times or more. The chain joins TRBV19 to TRBJ1-2; maybe TRBD1 (6 bases). V lost 3 bases and J lost 2, with 13 bases in between. The CDR3 contains 15 residues. Germline assignment: CDR1 LNHDA and CDR2 SQIVND (reference sequence). The CDR3: CASSIGRGLNYGYTF. CDR3 sequence (DNA): TGTGCCAGTAGTATCGGCAGGGGCCTAAACTATGGCTACACCTTC. Full variable domain (rest looked up from reference TRBV19 and TRBJ1-2): DGGITQSPKYLFRKEGQNVTLSCEQNLNHDAMYWYRQDPGQGLRLIYYSQIVNDFQKGDIAEGYSVSREKKESFPLTVTSAQKNPTAFYLCASSIGRGLNYGYTFGSGTRLTVV.

The genes are TRBV28 and TRBJ2-7; TRBD2 agrees at 15 bases. After removal of 5 bases from V and 12 bases from J, the junction contained 11 bases not matched to a gene. The CDR3 sequence is 15 residues long. Germline V gives CDR1 MDHEN, CDR2 SYDVKM. The CDR3 nucleotides read TGTGCCAGCAGTACCGGGACTAGCGGGAGGCTGGGGTGGTACTTC. Its translation is CASSTGTSGRLGWYF.

This clone was found a few times. The chain couples TRBV2 to TRBJ2-5, with TRBD2 matching over 13 bases. The CDR3 is made up of 16 amino acids. The ends lost 7 bases at V and 4 bases at J; junction bases unmatched: 9. Per germline, CDR1 SNHLY and CDR2 FYNNEI. Written as DNA, the CDR3 is TGTGCCAGCAATCCGGGACTAGCGGGAAGGGGAGAGACCCAGTACTTC. This gives the protein CASNPGLAGRGETQYF.

The chain joins TRBV29-1 to TRBJ2-3, with 10 bases lining up with TRBD2. The CDR3 length is 13 residues. Germline CDR1 SQVTM, CDR2 ANQGSEA. Trimming cost V 4 bases and J 6 bases; bases outside gene matches: 4. The DNA for the CDR3 is TGCAGCGTTGGGGGGACTAGCGCTGATACGCAGTATTTT. Translation gives CSVGGTSADTQYF.

The rearrangement uses TRBV5-4 and TRBJ2-1, with D maybe TRBD1 (6 bases). V was pared by 0 bases and J by 2 bases, with 12 bases between. This CDR3 has 16 amino acids. The V gene's germline CDR1 is SGHNT and CDR2 YYREEE (reference sequence). This chain's CDR3 is CASSLDLPGAYNEQFF. The DNA for the CDR3 is TGTGCCAGCAGCTTGGATTTGCCAGGGGCCTACAATGAGCAGTTCTTC. Using reference TRBV5-4 and TRBJ2-1 for the parts outside the CDR3, the full variable domain is ETGVTQSPTHLIKTRGQQVTLRCSSQSGHNTVSWYQQALGQGPQFIFQYYREEENGRGNFPPRFSGLQFPNYSSELNVNALELDDSALYLCASSLDLPGAYNEQFFGPGTRLTVL.

The sample holds one count of this clone. The chain combines TRBV15 with TRBJ1-5, with TRBD1 matching 7 bases. The CDR3 contains 17 residues. V dropped 0 bases and J dropped 1; count of bases not matched to a gene: 6. CDR1 LNHNV and CDR2 YYDKDF come from the germline V gene (reference sequence). In nucleotides, the CDR3 is TGTGCCACCAGCAGAGATTTGGGACAGCCCAGCAATCAGCCCCAGCATTTT. It is translated as CATSRDLGQPSNQPQHF.

The rearrangement joins TRBV9 to TRBJ1-5, with TRBD1 identical over 7 bases. This CDR3 comprises 12 residues. Germline CDR1 SGDLS, CDR2 YYNGEE. Trimming removed 4 bases from V and 10 bases from J; junction bases left unmatched: 5. The CDR3 spells CASSTRQGPQHF. As DNA, the CDR3 is TGTGCCAGCAGCACCCGACAGGGCCCCCAGCATTTT. Supplemented by reference TRBV9 and TRBJ1-5, the full variable domain reads DSGVTQTPKHLITATGQRVTLRCSPRSGDLSVYWYQQSLDQGLQFLIQYYNGEERAKGNILERFSAQQFPDLHSELNLSSLELGDSALYFCASSTRQGPQHFGDGTRLSIL.

This clone was picked up one time. Other nucleotide sequences in the sample specify the same CDR3. This chain joins TRBV19 and TRBJ1-1; no definite D call. This CDR3 spans 15 amino acids. Germline CDR1 is LNHDA and CDR2 is SQIVND (reference sequence). V was shortened by 3 bases and J by 1 base, with 12 bases between the two germline ends. This CDR3 reads CASSISGRTNTEAFF. In DNA form, the CDR3 reads TGTGCCAGTAGTATCTCCGGGAGGACGAACACTGAAGCTTTCTTT.

The gene calls are TRBV5-4 and TRBJ2-5; possibly TRBD2 for D (5 bases). The length of the CDR3 is 13 residues. V was pared by 4 bases and J by 5 bases, with 12 bases between. Germline CDR1 SGHNT, CDR2 YYREEE (reference sequence). The CDR3 coding sequence is TGTGCCAGCAGCCTAACTGGCGGGGAGACCCAGTACTTC. It is translated as CASSLTGGETQYF.

This chain links TRBV10-3 with TRBJ1-1; possibly TRBD1 for D (5 bases). The germline gives CDR1 ENHRY, CDR2 SYGVKD. The germline V and J ends were trimmed by 9 bases and 1 base, with 21 bases remaining between them. The CDR3 runs to 16 residues. The CDR3 sequence is CAIKDFRGTRNTEAFF. CDR3 DNA sequence: TGTGCCATAAAAGATTTTAGGGGCACCCGGAACACTGAAGCTTTCTTT.

This chain uses TRBV5-1 with TRBJ2-1; 7 bases are a match to TRBD1. J lost 0 bases, V lost 0 bases, and 3 bases had no gene match. The CDR3 is made up of 16 amino acids. CDR1 SGHRS and CDR2 YFSETQ come from the germline V gene. In DNA, the CDR3 is TGCGCCAGCAGCTTGGGGACAGGCAGCTCCTACAATGAGCAGTTCTTC. Its protein product is CASSLGTGSSYNEQFF.

As to this clone: The same CDR3 is also encoded by other DNA sequences in this sample. This chain uses TRBV28 with TRBJ1-2; 8 bases align to TRBD1. This CDR3 comprises 14 residues. Germline V gives CDR1 MDHEN, CDR2 SYDVKM. V lost 5 bases to trimming and J lost 2 bases; unmatched junction nucleotides: 4. CDR3 sequence: CASSEGQGNYGYTF. The CDR3 bases are TGTGCCAGCAGTGAAGGACAGGGCAACTATGGCTACACCTTC.

The chain employs TRBV29-1 and TRBJ1-3; D may be TRBD1 (6 bases). The CDR3 totals 14 residues. V dropped 0 bases and J dropped 3 bases, with 9 bases sitting between them. Germline V gene lookup returns CDR1 SQVTM and CDR2 ANQGSEA. CDR3 loop: CSVEERTVGNTIYF. In DNA form, the CDR3 reads TGCAGCGTTGAAGAAAGGACAGTTGGAAACACCATATATTTT.

The chain couples TRBV2 to TRBJ2-5; a possible D gene is TRBD1 (6 bases). The CDR3 runs to 16 residues. Trimming cost V 4 bases and J 4 bases, with 19 bases left between them. Looked up from germline, CDR1 is SNHLY and CDR2 is FYNNEI. The CDR3 sequence is CASSGGGSWGLETQYF. Written as DNA, the CDR3 is TGTGCCAGCAGTGGAGGTGGTAGTTGGGGGCTAGAGACCCAGTACTTC.

This chain links TRBV11-2 with TRBJ1-1; the match to TRBD1 covers 7 bases. Losses at the gene ends were 5 bases for V and 0 bases for J; bases not matched to a gene: 6. The CDR3 length is 15 residues. Germline V gives CDR1 SGHAT, CDR2 FQNNGV. CDR3 coding DNA: TGTGCCAGCAGCCCTCAGACAGGGTTGAACACTGAAGCTTTCTTT. As protein: CASSPQTGLNTEAFF.